Presented here are 9 T cell receptor beta chains from one specimen sequenced in a study of blood T cell repertoires in COVID-19. Repertoires were generated with immunoSEQ multiplex PCR, while TCRdb's copy carries only in-frame clones and drops some. The sample lists 40,000 to 45,000 clones; 80% to 90% were seen once. Sequencing input: peripheral blood. Source of these receptors: a human donor in a cohort sampled during active COVID-19.

V gene TRBV7-9 combines with J gene TRBJ2-1, with TRBD2 matching 11 bases. The CDR3 is made up of 15 amino acids. With V trimmed by 3 bases and J by 6 bases, 4 bases remained unmatched. Germline values: CDR1 SEHNR, CDR2 FQNEAQ (reference sequence). The CDR3 DNA is TGTGCCAGCAGCTTCTATAGCGGGGGGGCCAATGAGCAGTTCTTC. Its translation: CASSFYSGGANEQFF. Full variable domain (rest looked up from reference TRBV7-9 and TRBJ2-1): DTGVSQNPRHKITKRGQNVTFRCDPISEHNRLYWYRQTLGQGPEFLTYFQNEAQLEKSRLLSDRFSAERPKGSFSTLEIQRTEQGDSAMYLCASSFYSGGANEQFFGPGTRLTVL.

V gene TRBV19 combines with J gene TRBJ2-7; 12 bases are shared with TRBD1. CDR1 and CDR2 (germline): LNHDA, SQIVND (reference sequence). The CDR3 is 15 residues long. The V segment lost 5 bases and the J segment 2 bases; nucleotides outside the gene matches: 4. CDR3 amino acids: CASSPRDRGPYEQYF. The DNA of the CDR3 is TGTGCCAGTAGTCCCCGGGACAGGGGGCCCTACGAGCAGTACTTC.

This clone was seen once. The chain combines TRBV3-1 (or the pseudogene TRBV3-2) with TRBJ2-1, with D possibly matching TRBD2 (6 bases). CDR3 length equals 16 residues. V was shortened by 0 bases and J by 0 bases, with 9 bases between the two germline ends. From germline, CDR1 is LGHDT and CDR2 YNNKEL (reference sequence). CDR3 protein: CASSQDRGTSYNEQFF. In DNA form, the CDR3 reads TGTGCCAGCAGCCAAGACCGGGGGACCTCCTACAATGAGCAGTTCTTC.

This rearrangement joins TRBV5-1 to TRBJ2-4, with TRBD2 identical over 15 bases. The J segment lost 4 bases and the V segment lost 4 bases, leaving 3 bases of the junction unmatched. The germline gives CDR1 SGHRS, CDR2 YFSETQ. The CDR3 runs 16 residues. The DNA of the CDR3 is TGCGCCAGCAGCCAGGGACTAGCGGGGGGAAAAAACATTCAGTACTTC. Protein: CASSQGLAGGKNIQYF.

This clone was observed a single time. A read error may be the cause here, since a much bigger clone is one base away. V gene TRBV7-9 combines with J gene TRBJ1-1; D uncertain. The CDR3 covers 12 residues. Germline CDR1 SEHNR, CDR2 FQNEAQ (reference sequence). Trimming pared 6 bases from V and 1 base from J, leaving 6 bases between. CDR3 sequence reads: CASSAGNTEAFF. CDR3 nucleotides: TGTGCCAGCAGTGCGGGGAACACTGAAGCTTTCTTT.

The V and J genes are TRBV5-4 and TRBJ2-6, with TRBD1 identical over 8 bases. The V and J ends lost 4 bases and 2 bases, in that order; junction bases with no gene match: 14. CDR1 SGHNT and CDR2 YYREEE come from the germline V gene (reference sequence). CDR3 size: 19 residues. The CDR3 reads CASSPVGRGLKAGANVLTF. The CDR3 region has the DNA TGTGCCAGCAGCCCGGTCGGCAGGGGGCTTAAGGCTGGGGCCAACGTCCTGACTTTC.

The chain's CDR3 is CASSFIQYF. The CDR3, as DNA: TGTGCCAGCAGCTTTATTCAGTACTTC. This chain connects TRBV25-1 to TRBJ2-4, with D uncertain. The germline V gene has CDR1 MGHDK and CDR2 SYGVNS. Trimming shortened V by 6 bases and J by 10 bases, and 4 bases separated the two germline ends. The CDR3 sequence is 9 residues long.

The V gene is TRBV4-1, the J gene TRBJ1-6; D unclear. Deletions cut 0 bases from V and 7 bases from J, with 13 bases between. Germline lookup yields CDR1 MGHRA and CDR2 YSYEKL. This CDR3 spans 16 amino acids. CDR3 in amino acids: CASSQEPRSGNSPLHF. The CDR3 DNA is TGCGCCAGCAGCCAAGAACCCAGGTCGGGAAATTCACCCCTCCACTTT.

The chain carries TRBV5-1 and TRBJ2-2; 8 bases line up with TRBD2. The CDR3 consists of 15 residues. The germline CDR1 and CDR2 sequences are SGHRS and YFSETQ. Trimming took 3 bases from V and 5 from J; bases not matched to a gene: 6. This chain's CDR3 is CASSSGLAPTGELFF. The CDR3 nucleotides are TGCGCCAGCAGCTCCGGACTAGCACCAACCGGGGAGCTGTTTTTT.